This is a list of T cell receptor beta chains from one sample in a study of identical twins. TCRdb reanalysed the 5' RACE reads using MiXCR and keeps one entry per CDR3 protein. The sample shows approximately 470,000 distinct CDR3 sequences, 14% of them seen only once. This sample also belongs to another study, concerning yellow fever vaccine responses in identical twins.

Sequencing was performed on CD4+ T cells sorted from blood. The receptors originated from a woman aged 18 to 35 in good health. CDR3s include the opening cysteine and the closing phenylalanine or tryptophan. A D gene is named only where the DNA matches it firmly. A clone size is listed for some rows: how often the clone was seen (once, few, many), or a class if it is expanded.

D gene	V gene	J gene	clone size	CDR3 DNA	CDR3 protein
NA	TRBV7-9	TRBJ1-1	few	TGTGCCAGCAGCCAGGGCCAAGAGGGGACTGAAGCTTTCTTT	CASSQGQEGTEAFF
NA	TRBV12-3/TRBV12-4	TRBJ1-3	many	TGTGCCAGCAGTTTAGGGACAACTGGAAACACCATATATTTT	CASSLGTTGNTIYF
NA	TRBV20-1	TRBJ2-7	NA	TGCAGTGCTTCCAAGAATAGCTACGAGCAGTACTTC	CSASKNSYEQYF
NA	TRBV15	TRBJ1-1	NA	TGTGCCACCAGCAAGACTGTAGTAGGGACTGAAGCTTTCTTT	CATSKTVVGTEAFF
NA	TRBV5-1	TRBJ2-6	few	TGCGCCAGCAGCTTGTATCAATCTACTTCTGGGGCCAACGTCCTGACTTTC	CASSLYQSTSGANVLTF
NA	TRBV27	TRBJ2-7	many	TGTGCCAGCAGTTTCTGGGGGGAGCAGTACTTC	CASSFWGEQYF
TRBD1	TRBV12-3/TRBV12-4	TRBJ1-1	many	TGTGCCAGCAGACTCCAGGGGGGGGGGACTGAAGCTTTCTTT	CASRLQGGGTEAFF
NA	TRBV7-2	TRBJ2-5	few	TGTGCCAGCAGCTTAATGTGGGGCCAAGAGACCCAGTACTTC	CASSLMWGQETQYF
TRBD1	TRBV20-1	TRBJ1-1	few	TGCAGTGCCGGGACAGAAATGAACACTGAAGCTTTCTTT	CSAGTEMNTEAFF
NA	TRBV5-1	TRBJ1-4	NA	TGCGCCAGCAGAAGCAGGGCGAACAATGAAAAACTGTTTTTT	CASRSRANNEKLFF
NA	TRBV12-3/TRBV12-4	TRBJ2-3	NA	TGTGCCAGCAGTTTTGGGGCGGTAACAGATACGCAGTATTTT	CASSFGAVTDTQYF
TRBD1	TRBV24-1	TRBJ2-1	few	TGTGCCACCAGTGATTTAAGGGACAGGGCAAGGAATGAGCAGTTCTTC	CATSDLRDRARNEQFF
NA	TRBV7-8	TRBJ2-1	few	TGTGCCAGCAGCTTAGAACGGCAGGGTTTGTTCTTC	CASSLERQGLFF
TRBD1	TRBV24-1	TRBJ1-2	few	TGTGCCACGTCCGAGACAGGGGGTGGCTACACCTTC	CATSETGGGYTF
TRBD2	TRBV20-1	TRBJ2-7	NA	TGCAGTGCTGTCAGACTAGCGGGAGGAACCTACGAGCAGTACTTC	CSAVRLAGGTYEQYF
TRBD1	TRBV28	TRBJ2-5	NA	TGTGCCAGCAGTTTTTCAGGGGGCATAGAGACCCAGTACTTC	CASSFSGGIETQYF
TRBD2	TRBV6-2/TRBV6-3	TRBJ2-1	few	TGTGCGGGAGGGACCTACAATGAGCAGTTCTTC	CAGGTYNEQFF
NA	TRBV18	TRBJ2-7	NA	TGTGCCAGCTCCCGGGGTGGGGATCTAGGCCACGAGCAGTACTTC	CASSRGGDLGHEQYF
NA	TRBV20-1	TRBJ2-7	NA	TGCAGTGTCTCCTGGGGCAGGGGCGAGCAGTACTTC	CSVSWGRGEQYF
TRBD2	TRBV6-5	TRBJ2-7	few	TGTGCCAGCAGTTACGTACTAGCGGGAGTATGGGGCTACGAGCAGTACTTC	CASSYVLAGVWGYEQYF
TRBD2	TRBV19	TRBJ2-1	few	TGTGCCAGTAGTATAGGGCGGGAGTATGAGCAGTTCTTC	CASSIGREYEQFF
NA	TRBV20-1	TRBJ1-3	many	TGCAGTGCCCGGGACTCATCTACTGGAAACACCATATATTTT	CSARDSSTGNTIYF